Listed here are 23 T cell receptor beta chains from one sample, sequenced in a study of T cell changes during pregnancy in multiple sclerosis. TCRdb's copy holds only in-frame clones and misses some; the assay was immunoSEQ multiplex PCR. Found here are tens of thousands of clones, around 94% of them singletons; the top ten hold over 1.5%. The sample here was peripheral blood, taken in the third trimester of pregnancy. All receptors come from a female donor with multiple sclerosis, enrolled in a pregnancy study.

The rearrangement joins TRBV27 to TRBJ2-3; 12 nucleotides agree with TRBD2. With V trimmed by 1 base and J by 2 bases, 7 bases remained unmatched. CDR1 and CDR2 from the germline V gene are MNHEY and SMNVEV (reference sequence). The CDR3 is 18 amino acids. This CDR3 is CASSLLASGREPTDTQYF. The CDR3, as DNA: TGTGCCAGCAGTTTATTGGCTAGCGGGAGGGAACCCACAGATACGCAGTATTTT.

This chain uses TRBV11-3 with TRBJ1-5; 7 positions match TRBD1. CDR3 length: 14 amino acids. CDR1 SGHNT and CDR2 YENEEA come from the germline V gene. Trimming at V came to 8 bases and at J to 1 base, leaving 5 bases not matched to a gene. As DNA, the CDR3 is TGTGCCAGCCGCCCAGGGGGAAGCAATCAGCCCCAGCATTTT. Translation: CASRPGGSNQPQHF.

The rearrangement links TRBV28 to TRBJ2-7; 8 positions agree with TRBD1. The junction had 11 bases not matched to a gene; V was cut back by 3 bases and J by 4 bases. The length of the CDR3 is 16 residues. The germline V gene encodes CDR1 MDHEN and CDR2 SYDVKM. The CDR3 region is CASSLGTTGENYEQYF. CDR3 nucleotides: TGTGCCAGCAGTTTGGGAACGACAGGGGAAAATTACGAGCAGTACTTC.

DNA for the CDR3: TGTGCCAGCAGCTTTAATCCGTACATGAACACTGAAGCTTTCTTT. It is translated as CASSFNPYMNTEAFF. The chain carries TRBV11-3 and TRBJ1-1; no definite D call. Trimming took 3 bases from V and 0 from J, leaving 11 bases between them. The CDR3 covers 15 residues. Germline V CDR1 and CDR2: SGHNT, YENEEA.

The rearrangement links TRBV28 to TRBJ2-7, with a weak D call TRBD1 (6 bases). The CDR3 length is 14 residues. V was clipped by 2 bases and J by 3 bases, with 11 bases between them. The V gene's germline CDR1 is MDHEN and CDR2 SYDVKM. The CDR3 loop is CASSLPRGVYEQYF. Written as DNA, the CDR3 is TGTGCCAGCAGTTTACCCAGGGGAGTCTACGAGCAGTACTTC.

This chain connects TRBV28 to TRBJ2-5; TRBD1 aligns across 7 bases. With 6 bases clipped from V and 2 bases from J, the junction kept 6 bases outside the gene matches. The CDR3 has 14 residues. Germline CDR1 and CDR2: MDHEN and SYDVKM. The CDR3 spells CASRPWDSQETQYF. The CDR3 bases are TGTGCCAGCAGACCCTGGGACAGTCAAGAGACCCAGTACTTC.

The rearrangement links TRBV6-1 to TRBJ2-5; TRBD1 might be the D (5 bases). Germline V lookup: CDR1 MNHNS, CDR2 SASEGT. CDR3 size: 14 residues. The ends were cut back, 1 base at V and 4 bases at J, with 10 bases in the middle. The CDR3 coding sequence is TGTGCCAGCAGTGAAGGTTCAGGGCCAGAGACCCAGTACTTC. Amino acid sequence: CASSEGSGPETQYF.

The V gene is TRBV6-5, the J gene TRBJ2-3; 8 positions match TRBD2. V lost 0 bases and J lost 6; bases outside the gene matches: 8. Germline CDR1 and CDR2: MNHEY and SVGAGI. The CDR3 is 16 residues long. This CDR3 reads CASSYSSSGGLDTQYF. The CDR3 DNA is TGTGCCAGCAGTTACTCGTCGTCGGGGGGGCTGGATACGCAGTATTTT.

This rearrangement joins TRBV7-9 to TRBJ1-2, with 8 bases identical to TRBD1. Trimming took 4 bases from V and 4 from J; bases not matched to a gene: 8. The germline V gene encodes CDR1 SEHNR and CDR2 FQNEAQ (reference sequence). The CDR3 spans 15 residues. CDR3 loop: CASSWGQVGGYGYTF. DNA for the CDR3: TGTGCCAGCAGCTGGGGACAGGTGGGGGGCTATGGCTACACCTTC.

The rearrangement uses TRBV7-8 and TRBJ2-3; 13 nucleotides align to TRBD2. Germline CDR1 is SGHVS and CDR2 is FQNEAQ. Trimming removed 6 bases from V and 5 bases from J; junction bases left unmatched: 14. This CDR3 is 18 amino acids long. The CDR3 DNA is TGTGCCAGCAGTTCATTTGGACTAGCGGGGGTCCCGGGAGATACGCAGTATTTT. It yields the protein CASSSFGLAGVPGDTQYF. Full variable domain (outside the CDR3, taken from reference TRBV7-8 and TRBJ2-3): GAGVSQSPRYKVAKRGQDVALRCDPISGHVSLFWYQQALGQGPEFLTYFQNEAQLDKSGLPSDRFFAERPEGSVSTLKIQRTQQEDSAVYLCASSSFGLAGVPGDTQYFGPGTRLTVL.

V gene TRBV6-1 combines with J gene TRBJ2-7; D perhaps matches TRBD2 (6 bases). Germline loops: CDR1 MNHNS, CDR2 SASEGT. The CDR3 sequence is 12 residues long. V lost 7 bases and J 6 bases, leaving 13 bases between the germline ends. CDR3 bases: TGTGCCAGCAACACTGGGGGGACCGAGCAGTACTTC. Protein: CASNTGGTEQYF.

This sequence joins TRBV15 and TRBJ2-1, with 10 bases aligning to TRBD1. With 0 bases clipped from V and 9 bases from J, the junction kept 5 bases outside the gene matches. The CDR3 covers 15 residues. Germline V gene lookup returns CDR1 LNHNV and CDR2 YYDKDF (reference sequence). Here the CDR3 DNA reads TGTGCCACCAGCAGAGATCGACAGGGGGCGGGTGAGCAGTTCTTC. It specifies CATSRDRQGAGEQFF.

The chain couples TRBV19 to TRBJ2-2; D is uncertain. The CDR3 covers 13 residues. Germline CDR1 reads LNHDA; CDR2 reads SQIVND (reference sequence). The ends were cut back, 2 bases at V and 6 bases at J, with 7 bases in the middle. The CDR3 protein is CASSISTAGELFF. CDR3 DNA sequence: TGTGCCAGTAGTATATCTACTGCCGGGGAGCTGTTTTTT.

The J gene is TRBJ2-5, the V gene TRBV15; D may be TRBD1 (5 bases). The CDR3 loop spans 14 amino acids. Trimming pared 0 bases from V and 5 bases from J, leaving 10 bases between. Germline lookup yields CDR1 LNHNV and CDR2 YYDKDF (reference sequence). The CDR3 DNA reads as TGTGCCACCAGCAGAGATAAGGGGTGGGAGACCCAGTACTTC. This encodes CATSRDKGWETQYF.

This rearrangement joins TRBV9 to TRBJ2-7; perhaps TRBD2 as D (5 bases). Per germline, CDR1 SGDLS and CDR2 YYNGEE. The CDR3 loop spans 16 amino acids. Between the trimmed V and J ends, which lost 0 bases and 3 bases, there was a span of 16 bases. CDR3 residues: CASSVDPFTSGYEQYF. CDR3 nucleotides: TGTGCCAGCAGCGTAGATCCCTTCACGAGCGGCTACGAGCAGTACTTC.

The chain carries TRBV18 and TRBJ2-1; the D is unclear. The V end was cut by 6 bases, the J end by 9 bases, with 9 bases between. Germline V CDR1 and CDR2: KGHSH, LQKENI. The CDR3 contains 11 residues. This CDR3 is CASSPTGEQFF. CDR3 in DNA: TGTGCCAGCTCCCCCACGGGTGAGCAGTTCTTC.

This clone has only one observation. This rearrangement joins TRBV9 to TRBJ1-1, with 7 bases fitting TRBD1. Losses at the gene ends were 0 bases for V and 1 base for J; bases not matched to a gene: 6. Germline V gene lookup returns CDR1 SGDLS and CDR2 YYNGEE. CDR3 size: 16 residues. DNA for the CDR3: TGTGCCAGCAGCGTAGAAGGGGGCTGGGGGAACACTGAAGCTTTCTTT. This encodes CASSVEGGWGNTEAFF. The full variable domain, in which reference TRBV9 and TRBJ1-1 provide the parts outside the CDR3, is DSGVTQTPKHLITATGQRVTLRCSPRSGDLSVYWYQQSLDQGLQFLIQYYNGEERAKGNILERFSAQQFPDLHSELNLSSLELGDSALYFCASSVEGGWGNTEAFFGQGTRLTVV.

This chain links TRBV9 with TRBJ2-1, with 8 bases that match TRBD1. Trimming removed 2 bases from V and 0 bases from J; junction bases left unmatched: 7. The CDR3 is made up of 17 amino acids. CDR1 is SGDLS and CDR2 is YYNGEE in the germline V gene. Here the CDR3 reads CASSVWTGTDSYNEQFF. In nucleotides, the CDR3 is TGTGCCAGCAGCGTCTGGACAGGGACGGACTCCTACAATGAGCAGTTCTTC.

With regard to this clone: At one end the junction does not follow the germline gene, possibly because of a read error. The V call is TRBV6-5, the J call TRBJ2-7, with D perhaps matching TRBD1 (6 bases). Per the germline V gene, CDR1 is MNHEY and CDR2 is SVGAGI. The CDR3 length is 13 residues. CDR3 residues: CASKGQKVYEQCF. The CDR3 nucleotides read TGTGCCAGCAAAGGACAGAAAGTCTACGAGCAGTGCTTC.

This chain uses TRBV28 with TRBJ2-7; the D gene is possibly TRBD1 (5 bases). Trimming removed 2 bases at V and 4 bases at J, with 6 bases between. Germline V gives CDR1 MDHEN, CDR2 SYDVKM. The CDR3 length is 12 residues. DNA for the CDR3: TGTGCCAGCAGTTTAAAGGGGTACGAGCAGTACTTC. Translation: CASSLKGYEQYF. The full variable domain, its missing parts supplied by reference TRBV28 and TRBJ2-7, is DVKVTQSSRYLVKRTGEKVFLECVQDMDHENMFWYRQDPGLGLRLIYFSYDVKMKEKGDIPEGYSVSREKKERFSLILESASTNQTSMYLCASSLKGYEQYFGPGTRLTVT.

The chain recombines TRBV10-3 with TRBJ2-3, with D hard to call. The germline CDR1 and CDR2 sequences are ENHRY and SYGVKD. Trimming took off 3 bases at V and 5 bases at J, with 6 bases between the two ends. This CDR3 comprises 12 residues. CDR3 nucleotides: TGTGCCATCAGTGAATCGGTAGATACGCAGTATTTT. Translating it yields CAISESVDTQYF.

The chain combines TRBV27 with TRBJ2-7; weak D call: TRBD1 (8 bases). V was cut by 5 bases and J by 3 bases, with 17 bases left in between. Germline CDR1 is MNHEY and CDR2 is SMNVEV (reference sequence). The CDR3 has 15 amino acids. The CDR3 here is CASSARTGTNYEQYF. CDR3 sequence (DNA): TGTGCCAGCAGTGCCCGGACAGGGACTAACTACGAGCAGTACTTC.

The CDR3 here is CAWRQIRNTEAFF. The CDR3 DNA reads as TGTGCCTGGAGACAAATTCGAAACACTGAAGCTTTCTTT. The chain combines TRBV30 with TRBJ1-1; D is unresolved. From germline, CDR1 is GTSNPN and CDR2 SVGIG (reference sequence). The CDR3 spans 13 residues. Trimming stripped 3 bases from V and 2 bases from J, with 10 bases between.